The sequence of this T cell receptor (beta chain) was determined in a study of CD8 T cells in ankylosing spondylitis. Germline assignment: CDR1 MGHRA and CDR2 YSYEKL. The V segment lost 0 bases and the J segment 7 bases; nucleotides outside the gene matches: 3. This CDR3 has 15 residues. TCRdb re-called the 5' RACE reads with MiXCR, one entry per CDR3 protein. The sample has about 350,000 distinct CDR3 sequences, 20% seen once. Sample: blood, either unsorted or a sorted T cell fraction (not recorded which). V gene TRBV4-1 combines with J gene TRBJ1-4, with 9 bases that match TRBD1. This TCR was sampled from a male donor with ankylosing spondylitis or in good health (not recorded which). CDR3 protein: CASSQDGTGREKLFF. The CDR3 coding sequence is TGCGCCAGCAGCCAAGATGGGACAGGGCGTGAAAAACTGTTTTTT.